This T cell receptor (beta chain) was sequenced in a study of patients and donors after allogeneic stem cell transplantation. TCRdb reanalysed the RT-PCR reads using MiXCR and keeps one entry per CDR3 protein. This sample has 200,000 to 250,000 distinct CDR3 sequences; 12% to 15% occur once, and the top ten carry around 10%. This clonotype was sampled from a human donor who was either an allogeneic HSCT recipient or a stem cell or donor lymphocyte infusion donor (not recorded which). It is not recorded whose cells these are; they may come from a transplant donor. The source material was blood, either unsorted or a sorted T cell fraction (not recorded which).

The CDR3 loop reads CSARVKGRGWGTGELFF. The CDR3 DNA sequence: TGCAGTGCTAGAGTTAAAGGCAGGGGCTGGGGCACCGGGGAGCTGTTTTTT. The rearrangement links TRBV20-1 to TRBJ2-2, with a possible D match to TRBD1 (6 bases). This CDR3 spans 17 amino acids. Trimming pared 1 base from V and 4 bases from J, leaving 19 bases between. Germline V gene lookup returns CDR1 DFQATT and CDR2 SNEGSKA (reference sequence).